The rows below give T cell receptor beta chains drawn from one sample of a study of blood T cell repertoires in COVID-19. Here immunoSEQ multiplex PCR was the method, and the copy in TCRdb shows in-frame clones only, minus some. The sample contains about 300,000 clones, about 87% of which appear only once. The sequenced material came from peripheral blood. The receptors shown here come from a woman between 25 and 40 years old with COVID-19, enrolled during active disease. Each CDR3 is given with its conserved first and last residue. Fields, in order: J gene, V gene, CDR3 protein.

TRBJ2-3 | TRBV6-1 | CASSEIGRGGTDTQYF
TRBJ1-1 | TRBV24-1 | CATSDPDLSVAAFF
TRBJ1-1 | TRBV3-1/TRBV3-2 | CASSPNTGPTEAFF
TRBJ1-1 | TRBV5-4 | CASSLKGMNTEAFF
TRBJ2-2 | TRBV9 | CASNGGANTGELFF
TRBJ2-1 | TRBV18 | CASSPTGTEQFF
TRBJ1-1 | TRBV2 | CASTPGSQNTEAFF
TRBJ1-6 | TRBV7-9 | CASTQIRVRDKNSPLHF
TRBJ2-1 | TRBV5-6 | CASSRATSGDNEQFF
TRBJ1-3 | TRBV7-8 | CASSRGTGGSGNTIYF
TRBJ2-3 | TRBV4-2 | CASSQDVGGGASDNTDTQYF
TRBJ1-2 | TRBV28 | CASTPRGYHGYTF
TRBJ2-7 | TRBV13 | CASSLEGQGDYEQYF
TRBJ2-5 | TRBV24-1 | CATSDFRETQYF
TRBJ1-2 | TRBV18 | CASSPVLQEGYTF
TRBJ2-5 | TRBV19 | CATRRTGTEWETQYF
TRBJ1-6 | TRBV7-2 | CASSLGRVVRNSPLHF
TRBJ2-3 | TRBV27 | CASSYKGWLDTQYF
TRBJ1-6 | TRBV2 | CASRFAQGNSPLHF
TRBJ1-1 | TRBV2 | CASSPDRGGNTEAFF
TRBJ1-6 | TRBV4-1 | CASSPGTGVGSPLHF
TRBJ2-5 | TRBV4-2 | CASSQDLRTLADIQETQYF
TRBJ1-6 | TRBV6-5 | CASSYPGRPLHF
TRBJ1-1 | TRBV12-5 | CASGLERAGGRAFF
TRBJ2-3 | TRBV14 | CASSQGSGGPSTDTQYF
TRBJ1-2 | TRBV28 | CASSAGTLGYTF
TRBJ1-6 | TRBV5-1 | CASSLTGLNYNSPLHF